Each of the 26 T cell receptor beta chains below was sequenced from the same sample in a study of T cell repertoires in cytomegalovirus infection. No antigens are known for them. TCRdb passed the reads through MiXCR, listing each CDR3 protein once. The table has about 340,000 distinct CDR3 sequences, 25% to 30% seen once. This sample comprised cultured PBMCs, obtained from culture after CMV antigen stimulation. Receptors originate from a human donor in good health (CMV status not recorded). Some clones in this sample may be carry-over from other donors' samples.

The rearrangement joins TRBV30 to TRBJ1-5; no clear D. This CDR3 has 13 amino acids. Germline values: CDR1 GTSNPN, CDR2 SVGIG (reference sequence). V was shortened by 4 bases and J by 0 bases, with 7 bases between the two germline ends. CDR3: CAWNVNSNQPQHF. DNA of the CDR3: TGTGCCTGGAATGTAAATAGCAATCAGCCCCAGCATTTT.

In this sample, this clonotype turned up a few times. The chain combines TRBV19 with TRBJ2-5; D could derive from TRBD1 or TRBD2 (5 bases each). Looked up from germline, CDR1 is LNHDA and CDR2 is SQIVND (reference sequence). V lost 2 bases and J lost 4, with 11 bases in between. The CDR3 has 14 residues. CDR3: CASSIRDVIETQYF. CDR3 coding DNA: TGTGCCAGTAGTATAAGGGACGTTATAGAGACCCAGTACTTC.

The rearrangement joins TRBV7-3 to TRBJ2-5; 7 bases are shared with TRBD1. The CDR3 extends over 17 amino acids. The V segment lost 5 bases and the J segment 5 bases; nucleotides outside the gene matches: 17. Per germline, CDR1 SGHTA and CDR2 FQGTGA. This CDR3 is CASSPSLRSRGYETQYF. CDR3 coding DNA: TGTGCCAGCAGCCCCAGTCTCAGGAGCAGGGGGTATGAGACCCAGTACTTC. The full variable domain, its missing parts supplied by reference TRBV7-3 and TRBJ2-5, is GAGVSQTPSNKVTEKGKYVELRCDPISGHTALYWYRQSLGQGPEFLIYFQGTGAADDSGLPNDRFFAVRPEGSVSTLKIQRTERGDSAVYLCASSPSLRSRGYETQYFGPGTRLLVL.

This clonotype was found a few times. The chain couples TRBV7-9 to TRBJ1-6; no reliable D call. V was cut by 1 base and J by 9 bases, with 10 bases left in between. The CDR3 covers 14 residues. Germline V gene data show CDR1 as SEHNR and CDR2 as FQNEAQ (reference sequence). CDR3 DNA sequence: TGTGCCAGCAGCTTAGGGGATTTGATTTCACCCCTCCACTTT. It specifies CASSLGDLISPLHF.

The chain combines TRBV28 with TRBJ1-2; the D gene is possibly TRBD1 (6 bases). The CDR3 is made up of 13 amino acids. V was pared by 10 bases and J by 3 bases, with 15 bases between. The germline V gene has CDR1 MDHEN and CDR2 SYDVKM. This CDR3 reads CATEGGNDYGYTF. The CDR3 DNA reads TGTGCCACCGAAGGGGGTAACGACTATGGCTACACCTTC.

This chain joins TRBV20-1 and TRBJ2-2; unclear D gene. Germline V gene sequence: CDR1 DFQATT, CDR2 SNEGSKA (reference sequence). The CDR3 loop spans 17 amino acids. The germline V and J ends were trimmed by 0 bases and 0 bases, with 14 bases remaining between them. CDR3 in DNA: TGCAGTGCTAGAGATTTGAGGCGACAAGCGAACACCGGGGAGCTGTTTTTT. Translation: CSARDLRRQANTGELFF.

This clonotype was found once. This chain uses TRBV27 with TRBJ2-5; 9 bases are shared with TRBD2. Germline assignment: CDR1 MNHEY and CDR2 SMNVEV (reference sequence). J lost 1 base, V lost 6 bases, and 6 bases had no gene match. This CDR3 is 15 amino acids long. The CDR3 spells CASRRLAERQETQYF. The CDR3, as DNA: TGTGCCAGCAGGAGACTAGCGGAACGCCAAGAGACCCAGTACTTC.

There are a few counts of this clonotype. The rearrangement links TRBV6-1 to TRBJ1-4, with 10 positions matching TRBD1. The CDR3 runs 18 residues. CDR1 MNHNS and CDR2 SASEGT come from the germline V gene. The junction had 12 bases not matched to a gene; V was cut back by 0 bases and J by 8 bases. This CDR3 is CASSEAPAYGTGEEKLFF. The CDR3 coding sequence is TGTGCCAGCAGTGAAGCCCCCGCGTACGGGACAGGGGAGGAAAAACTGTTTTTT.

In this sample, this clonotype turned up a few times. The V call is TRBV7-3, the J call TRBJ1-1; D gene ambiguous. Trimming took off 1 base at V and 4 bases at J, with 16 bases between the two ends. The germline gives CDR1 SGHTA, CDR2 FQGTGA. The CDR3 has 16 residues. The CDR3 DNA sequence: TGTGCCAGCAGCTTAATGCCCGGACGGCAGACCACTGAAGCTTTCTTT. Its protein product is CASSLMPGRQTTEAFF.

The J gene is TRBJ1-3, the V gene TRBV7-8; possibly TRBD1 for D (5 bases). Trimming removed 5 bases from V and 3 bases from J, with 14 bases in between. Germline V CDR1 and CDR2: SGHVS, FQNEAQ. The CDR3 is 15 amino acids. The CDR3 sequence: CASSSSWGNGNTIYF. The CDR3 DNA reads TGTGCCAGCAGCAGCTCGTGGGGGAATGGAAACACCATATATTTT.

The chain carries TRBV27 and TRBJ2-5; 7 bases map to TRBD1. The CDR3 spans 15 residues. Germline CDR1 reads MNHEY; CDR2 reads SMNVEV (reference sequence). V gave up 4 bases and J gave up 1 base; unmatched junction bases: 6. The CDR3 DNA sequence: TGTGCCAGCAGTTCACAGGGGAAAAGCCAAGAGACCCAGTACTTC. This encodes CASSSQGKSQETQYF.

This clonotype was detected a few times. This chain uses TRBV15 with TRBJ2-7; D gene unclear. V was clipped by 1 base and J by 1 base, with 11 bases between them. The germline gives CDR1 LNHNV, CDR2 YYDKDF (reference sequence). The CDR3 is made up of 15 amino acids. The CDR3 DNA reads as TGTGCCACCAGCAGAGCCGGACGGATGTCCTACGAGCAGTACTTC. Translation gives CATSRAGRMSYEQYF.

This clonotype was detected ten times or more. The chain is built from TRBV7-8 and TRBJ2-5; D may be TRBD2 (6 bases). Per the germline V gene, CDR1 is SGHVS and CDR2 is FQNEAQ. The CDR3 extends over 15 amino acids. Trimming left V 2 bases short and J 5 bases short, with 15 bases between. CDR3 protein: CASSLPRHAGETQYF. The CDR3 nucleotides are TGTGCCAGCAGCTTACCGAGGCATGCGGGGGAGACCCAGTACTTC.

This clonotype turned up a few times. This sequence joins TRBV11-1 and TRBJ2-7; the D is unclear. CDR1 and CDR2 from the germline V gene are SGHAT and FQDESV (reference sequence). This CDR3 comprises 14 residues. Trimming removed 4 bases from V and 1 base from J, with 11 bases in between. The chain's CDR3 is CASSSSAESYEQYF. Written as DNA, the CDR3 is TGTGCCAGCAGCTCCAGCGCGGAGTCCTACGAGCAGTACTTC.

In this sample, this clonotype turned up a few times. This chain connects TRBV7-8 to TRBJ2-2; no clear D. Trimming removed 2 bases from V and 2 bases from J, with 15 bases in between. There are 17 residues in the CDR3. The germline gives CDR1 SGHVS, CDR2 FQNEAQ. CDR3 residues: CASSLRPDKTNTGELFF. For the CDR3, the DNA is TGTGCCAGCAGCTTACGGCCAGACAAGACCAACACCGGGGAGCTGTTTTTT. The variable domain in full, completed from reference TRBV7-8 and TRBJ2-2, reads GAGVSQSPRYKVAKRGQDVALRCDPISGHVSLFWYQQALGQGPEFLTYFQNEAQLDKSGLPSDRFFAERPEGSVSTLKIQRTQQEDSAVYLCASSLRPDKTNTGELFFGEGSRLTVL.

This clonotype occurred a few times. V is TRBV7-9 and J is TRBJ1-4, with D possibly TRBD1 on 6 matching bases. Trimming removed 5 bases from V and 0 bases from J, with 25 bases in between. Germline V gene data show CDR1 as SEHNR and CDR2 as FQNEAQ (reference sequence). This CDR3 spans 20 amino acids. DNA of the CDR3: TGTGCCAGCAGCCAGGGGAAGTTGGTGTACGAGCGAGCAACTAATGAAAAACTGTTTTTT. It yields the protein CASSQGKLVYERATNEKLFF.

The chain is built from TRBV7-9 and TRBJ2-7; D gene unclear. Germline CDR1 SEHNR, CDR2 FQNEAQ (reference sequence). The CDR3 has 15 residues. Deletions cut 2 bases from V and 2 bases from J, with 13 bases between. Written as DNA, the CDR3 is TGTGCCAGCAGCTTACAGGCTACCTCTCCCTACGAGCAGTACTTC. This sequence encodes CASSLQATSPYEQYF.

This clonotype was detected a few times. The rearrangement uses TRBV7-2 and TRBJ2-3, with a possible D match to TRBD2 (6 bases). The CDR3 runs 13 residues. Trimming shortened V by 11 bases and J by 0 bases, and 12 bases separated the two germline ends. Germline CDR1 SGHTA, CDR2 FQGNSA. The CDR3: CAAGRRSTDTQYF. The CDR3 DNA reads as TGTGCCGCGGGGCGGAGAAGCACAGATACGCAGTATTTT.

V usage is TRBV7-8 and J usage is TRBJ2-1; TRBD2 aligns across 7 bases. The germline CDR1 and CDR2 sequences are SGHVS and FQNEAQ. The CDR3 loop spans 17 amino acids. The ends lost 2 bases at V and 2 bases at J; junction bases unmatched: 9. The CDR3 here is CASSLHQSGITYNEQFF. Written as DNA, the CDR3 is TGTGCCAGCAGCTTACATCAGAGCGGGATTACCTACAATGAGCAGTTCTTC.

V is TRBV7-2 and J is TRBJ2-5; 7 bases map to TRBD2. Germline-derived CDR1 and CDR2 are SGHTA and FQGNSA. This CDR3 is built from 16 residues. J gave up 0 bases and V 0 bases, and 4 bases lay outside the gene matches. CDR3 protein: CASSLAARGNQETQYF. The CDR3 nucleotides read TGTGCCAGCAGCTTAGCGGCGCGGGGGAACCAAGAGACCCAGTACTTC.

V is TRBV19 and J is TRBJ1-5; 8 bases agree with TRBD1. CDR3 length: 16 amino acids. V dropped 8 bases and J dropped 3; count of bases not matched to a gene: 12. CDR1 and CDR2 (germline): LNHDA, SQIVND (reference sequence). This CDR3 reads CASAIIGTGANQPQHF. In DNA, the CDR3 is TGTGCCAGTGCTATAATCGGGACAGGCGCCAATCAGCCCCAGCATTTT.

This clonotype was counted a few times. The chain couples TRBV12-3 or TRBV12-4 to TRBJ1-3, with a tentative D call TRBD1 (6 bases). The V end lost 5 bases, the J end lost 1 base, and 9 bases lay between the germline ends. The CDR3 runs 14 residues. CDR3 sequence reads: CASSPTGSGNTIYF. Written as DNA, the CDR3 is TGTGCCAGCAGTCCTACAGGGTCTGGAAACACCATATATTTT.

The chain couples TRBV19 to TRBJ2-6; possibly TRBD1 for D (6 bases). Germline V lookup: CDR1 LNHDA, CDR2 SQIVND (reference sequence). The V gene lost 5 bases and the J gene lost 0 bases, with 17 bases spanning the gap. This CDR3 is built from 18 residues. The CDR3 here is CASSADRPYSSGANVLTF. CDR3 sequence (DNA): TGTGCCAGTAGTGCCGACAGGCCATATAGCTCTGGGGCCAACGTCCTGACTTTC. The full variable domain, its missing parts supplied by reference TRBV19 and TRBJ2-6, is DGGITQSPKYLFRKEGQNVTLSCEQNLNHDAMYWYRQDPGQGLRLIYYSQIVNDFQKGDIAEGYSVSREKKESFPLTVTSAQKNPTAFYLCASSADRPYSSGANVLTFGAGSRLTVL.

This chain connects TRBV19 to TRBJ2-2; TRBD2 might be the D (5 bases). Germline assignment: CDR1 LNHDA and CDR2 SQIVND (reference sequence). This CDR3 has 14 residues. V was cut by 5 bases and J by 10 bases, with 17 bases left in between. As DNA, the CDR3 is TGTGCCAGTAGTTCCCTCCGGGGTAGAGAGGAGCTGTTTTTT. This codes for CASSSLRGREELFF.

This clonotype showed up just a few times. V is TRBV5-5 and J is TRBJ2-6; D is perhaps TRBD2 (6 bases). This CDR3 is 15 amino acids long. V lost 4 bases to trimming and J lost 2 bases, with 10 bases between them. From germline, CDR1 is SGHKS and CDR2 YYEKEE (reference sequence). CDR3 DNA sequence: TGTGCCAGCAGCCAGGAGGGGCCTGGGGCCAACGTCCTGACTTTC. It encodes CASSQEGPGANVLTF.

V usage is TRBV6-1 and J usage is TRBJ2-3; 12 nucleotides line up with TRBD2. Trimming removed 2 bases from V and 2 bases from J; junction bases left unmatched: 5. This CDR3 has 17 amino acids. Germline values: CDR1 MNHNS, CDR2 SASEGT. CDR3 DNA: TGTGCCAGCAGTGAACGACTAGCGGGGGCCGTCACAGATACGCAGTATTTT. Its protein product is CASSERLAGAVTDTQYF.